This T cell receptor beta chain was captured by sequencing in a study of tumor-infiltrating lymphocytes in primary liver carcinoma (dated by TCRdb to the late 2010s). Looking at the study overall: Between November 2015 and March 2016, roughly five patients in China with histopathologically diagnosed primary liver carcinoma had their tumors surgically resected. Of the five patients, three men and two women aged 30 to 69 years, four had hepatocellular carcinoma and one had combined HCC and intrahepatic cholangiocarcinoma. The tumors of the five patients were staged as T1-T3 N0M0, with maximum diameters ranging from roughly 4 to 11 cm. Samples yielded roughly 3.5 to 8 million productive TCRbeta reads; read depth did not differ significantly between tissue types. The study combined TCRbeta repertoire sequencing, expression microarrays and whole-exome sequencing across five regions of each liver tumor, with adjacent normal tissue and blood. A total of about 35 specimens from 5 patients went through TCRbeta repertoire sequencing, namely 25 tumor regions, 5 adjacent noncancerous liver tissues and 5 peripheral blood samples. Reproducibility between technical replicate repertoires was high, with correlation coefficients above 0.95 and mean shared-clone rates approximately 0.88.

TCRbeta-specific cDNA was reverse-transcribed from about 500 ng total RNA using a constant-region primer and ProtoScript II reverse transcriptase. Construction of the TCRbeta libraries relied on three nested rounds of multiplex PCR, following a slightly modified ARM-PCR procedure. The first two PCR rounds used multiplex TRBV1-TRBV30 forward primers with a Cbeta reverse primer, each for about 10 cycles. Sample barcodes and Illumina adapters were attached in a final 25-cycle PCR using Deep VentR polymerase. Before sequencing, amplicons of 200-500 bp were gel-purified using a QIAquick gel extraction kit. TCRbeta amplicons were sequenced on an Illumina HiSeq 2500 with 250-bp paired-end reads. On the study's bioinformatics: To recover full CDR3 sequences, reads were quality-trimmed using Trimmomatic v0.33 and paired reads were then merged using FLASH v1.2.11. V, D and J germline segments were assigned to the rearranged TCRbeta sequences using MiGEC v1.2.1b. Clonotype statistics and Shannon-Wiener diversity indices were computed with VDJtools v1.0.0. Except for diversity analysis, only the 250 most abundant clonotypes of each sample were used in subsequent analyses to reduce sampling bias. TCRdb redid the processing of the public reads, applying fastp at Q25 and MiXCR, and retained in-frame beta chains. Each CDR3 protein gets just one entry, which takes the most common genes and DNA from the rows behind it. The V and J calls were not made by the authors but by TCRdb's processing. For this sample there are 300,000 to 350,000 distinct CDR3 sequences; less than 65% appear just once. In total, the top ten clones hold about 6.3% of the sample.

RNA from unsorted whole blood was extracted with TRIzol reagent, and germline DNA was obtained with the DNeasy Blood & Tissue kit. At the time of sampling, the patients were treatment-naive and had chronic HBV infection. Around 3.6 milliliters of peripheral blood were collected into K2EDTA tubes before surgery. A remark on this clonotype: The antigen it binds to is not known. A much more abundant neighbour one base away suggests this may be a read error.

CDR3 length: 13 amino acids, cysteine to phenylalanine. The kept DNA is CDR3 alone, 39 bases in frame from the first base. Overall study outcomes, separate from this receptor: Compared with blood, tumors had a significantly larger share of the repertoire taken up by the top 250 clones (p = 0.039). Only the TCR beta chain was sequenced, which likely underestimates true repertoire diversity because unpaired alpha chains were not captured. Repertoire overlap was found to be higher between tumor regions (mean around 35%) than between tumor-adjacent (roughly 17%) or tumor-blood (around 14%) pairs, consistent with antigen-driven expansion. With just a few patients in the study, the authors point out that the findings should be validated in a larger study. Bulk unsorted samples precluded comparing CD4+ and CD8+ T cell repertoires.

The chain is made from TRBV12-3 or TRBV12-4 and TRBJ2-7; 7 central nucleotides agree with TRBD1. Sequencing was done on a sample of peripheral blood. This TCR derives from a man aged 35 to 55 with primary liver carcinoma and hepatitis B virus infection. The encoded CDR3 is CASSQGQHYEKYF. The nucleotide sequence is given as TGTGCCAGCAGCCAGGGACAGCACTACGAGAAGTACTTC.